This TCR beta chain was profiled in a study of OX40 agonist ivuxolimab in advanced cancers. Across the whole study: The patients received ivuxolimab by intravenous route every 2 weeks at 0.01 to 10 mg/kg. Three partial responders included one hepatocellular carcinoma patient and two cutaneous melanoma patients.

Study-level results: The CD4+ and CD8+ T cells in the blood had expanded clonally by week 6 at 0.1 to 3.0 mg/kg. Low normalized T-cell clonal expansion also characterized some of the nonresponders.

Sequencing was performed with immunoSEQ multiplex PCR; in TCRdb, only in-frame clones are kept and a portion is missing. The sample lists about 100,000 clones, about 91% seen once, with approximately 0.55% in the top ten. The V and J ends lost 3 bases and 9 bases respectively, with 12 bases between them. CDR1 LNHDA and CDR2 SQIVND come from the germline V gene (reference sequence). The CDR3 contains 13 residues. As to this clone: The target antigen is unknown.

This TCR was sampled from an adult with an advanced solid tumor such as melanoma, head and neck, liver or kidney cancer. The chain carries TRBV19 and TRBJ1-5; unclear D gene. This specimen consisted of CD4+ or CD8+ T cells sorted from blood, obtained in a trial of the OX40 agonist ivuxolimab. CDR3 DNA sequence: TGTGCCAGTAGTATGGCATTCTTCTGGCCCCAGCATTTT. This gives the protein CASSMAFFWPQHF.